The next 6 T cell receptor beta chains were all read from a single sample in a study of cytomegalovirus exposure and HLA in healthy donors. Primers included in the PCR were 60 Vbeta and 13 Jbeta primers. Profiled with immunoSEQ multiplex PCR; TCRdb holds only in-frame clones, not every one. The sample shows 100,000 or so clones, roughly 80% of them seen only once. The sequenced sample was PBMCs. These receptors all come from a man aged 25 to 45 in good health and CMV-seropositive.

The rearrangement joins TRBV2 to TRBJ1-3; D call uncertain. The CDR3 has 15 residues. Germline V CDR1 and CDR2: SNHLY, FYNNEI. The V and J ends lost 3 bases and 0 bases respectively, with 9 bases between them. The DNA of the CDR3 is TGTGCCAGCAGTGAGCAGGCGAGCTCTGGAAACACCATATATTTT. As protein: CASSEQASSGNTIYF. Supplemented by reference TRBV2 and TRBJ1-3, the full variable domain reads EPEVTQTPSHQVTQMGQEVILRCVPISNHLYFYWYRQILGQKVEFLVSFYNNEISEKSEIFDDQFSVERPDGSNFTLKIRSTKLEDSAMYFCASSEQASSGNTIYFGEGSWLTVV.

The chain is built from TRBV9 and TRBJ2-1; weak D call: TRBD1 (6 bases). Trimming left V 3 bases short and J 0 bases short, with 13 bases between. The V gene's germline CDR1 is SGDLS and CDR2 YYNGEE. This CDR3 has 16 amino acids. The CDR3 loop reads CASSARGSSSYNEQFF. The CDR3 bases are TGTGCCAGCAGCGCGAGGGGGTCTAGCTCCTACAATGAGCAGTTCTTC.

In DNA, the CDR3 is TGTGCCAGCAGCTTGGAGGGGGCCGTAGGTGATACGCAGTATTTT. It translates to CASSLEGAVGDTQYF. V usage is TRBV5-5 and J usage is TRBJ2-3; 7 bases align to TRBD1. There are 15 residues in the CDR3. The V gene end was trimmed by 0 bases and the J gene end by 6 bases; junction bases not matched to a gene: 7. Germline V gene lookup returns CDR1 SGHKS and CDR2 YYEKEE (reference sequence).

This clone was picked up a small number of times. The chain combines TRBV6-1 with TRBJ1-2; 8 bases fit TRBD1. V dropped 3 bases and J dropped 7; count of bases not matched to a gene: 4. The CDR3 extends over 13 amino acids. CDR1 is MNHNS, CDR2 SASEGT, per germline. The DNA of the CDR3 is TGTGCCAGCAGTGACGGGACAGGCGGTGGCTACACCTTC. This sequence encodes CASSDGTGGGYTF.

V is TRBV19 and J is TRBJ1-2, with 10 positions matching TRBD1. The CDR3 totals 17 residues. Trimming cost V 5 bases and J 7 bases; bases outside gene matches: 16. The germline gives CDR1 LNHDA, CDR2 SQIVND (reference sequence). CDR3 sequence: CASSPSTGTGVRLGYTF. CDR3 bases: TGTGCCAGTAGTCCCTCAACCGGGACAGGGGTTCGGCTTGGCTACACCTTC.

In this sample, this clone turned up a few times. The chain joins TRBV5-1 to TRBJ2-1; 8 nucleotides match TRBD2. With V trimmed by 3 bases and J by 1 base, 3 bases remained unmatched. The length of the CDR3 is 15 residues. From germline, CDR1 is SGHRS and CDR2 YFSETQ. This CDR3 is CASSSLAGSYNEQFF. The CDR3 bases are TGCGCCAGCAGCTCGTTAGCGGGATCCTACAATGAGCAGTTCTTC.